Following are 4 T cell receptor beta chains from one sample sequenced in a study of blood T cells in healthy people across ages. Combining a sample-barcoded 5' primer with a J-beta primer mix, a second PCR ran for about 7 to 12 cycles. Via MiXCR, TCRdb re-called the 5' RACE reads, giving one row per CDR3 protein. The sample has 780,000 or so distinct CDR3 sequences; around a quarter are singletons. These data also formed part of another study, on T cells of mothers and their children.

Material: blood. Source of these receptors: a boy younger than 18 in good health.

The rearrangement joins TRBV7-8 to TRBJ2-7, with 13 bases lining up with TRBD2. Germline CDR1 and CDR2: SGHVS and FQNEAQ. The CDR3 loop spans 18 amino acids. Losses at the gene ends were 5 bases for V and 1 base for J; bases not matched to a gene: 11. CDR3 nucleotides: TGTGCCAGCAGCGGACCCGGGACTAGCGGGATGGTTTCCTACGAGCAGTACTTC. It is translated as CASSGPGTSGMVSYEQYF.

Concerning this clonotype itself: A read error may account for a junction end that differs from germline. The chain uses TRBV10-3 and TRBJ2-1, with 13 bases lining up with TRBD2. Germline V CDR1 and CDR2: ENHRY, SYGVKD. This CDR3 is 13 amino acids long. CDR3 sequence reads: CAIGLAGENGQFF. DNA of the CDR3: TGTGCCATCGGACTAGCGGGAGAAAATGGGCAGTTCTTC.

V is TRBV29-1 and J is TRBJ2-1; D gene unclear. The V end was cut by 2 bases, the J end by 4 bases, with 6 bases between. The CDR3 length is 12 residues. Germline CDR1 reads SQVTM; CDR2 reads ANQGSEA. The CDR3 nucleotides read TGCAGCGTTGAACAGAAATACAATGAGCAGTTCTTC. Translated: CSVEQKYNEQFF.

The CDR3 DNA follows: TGTGCCAGCAGTTACTCACTTGCCCTCCCGCAGTTCTTC. Residues: CASSYSLALPQFF. This sequence joins TRBV6-5 and TRBJ2-5, with D unresolved. The end of the DNA fits TRBJ2-1 better, so the J call may be wrong. The CDR3 is made up of 13 amino acids. Germline V gene sequence: CDR1 MNHEY, CDR2 SVGAGI.